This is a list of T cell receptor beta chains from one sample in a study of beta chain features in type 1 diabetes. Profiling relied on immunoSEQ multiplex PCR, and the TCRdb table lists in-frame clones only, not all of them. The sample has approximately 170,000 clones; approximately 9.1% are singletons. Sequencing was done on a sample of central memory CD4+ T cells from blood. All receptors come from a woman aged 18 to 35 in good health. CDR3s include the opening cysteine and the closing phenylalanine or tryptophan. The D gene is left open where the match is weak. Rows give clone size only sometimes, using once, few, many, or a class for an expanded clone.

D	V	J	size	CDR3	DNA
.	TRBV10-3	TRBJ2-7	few	CAIAKTGSYEQYF	TGTGCCATCGCAAAGACAGGTTCCTACGAGCAGTACTTC
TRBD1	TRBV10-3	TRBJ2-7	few	CAIRLTGTGTEQYF	TGTGCCATCAGGCTTACAGGGACAGGGACCGAGCAGTACTTC
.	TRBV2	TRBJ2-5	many	CASSVDHTGETQYF	TGTGCCAGCAGCGTCGACCACACGGGGGAGACCCAGTACTTC
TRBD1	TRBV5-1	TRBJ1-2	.	CASSQLGTADRLGDGYTF	TGCGCCAGCAGCCAACTCGGGACAGCGGACCGCCTGGGGGATGGCTACACCTTC
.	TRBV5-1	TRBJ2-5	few	CASSRIGTYKGETQYF	TGCGCCAGCAGCCGTATAGGGACATACAAGGGGGAGACCCAGTACTTC
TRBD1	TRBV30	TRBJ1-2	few	CAWTPWDREGKGYTF	TGTGCCTGGACCCCATGGGACAGGGAAGGGAAGGGCTACACCTTC
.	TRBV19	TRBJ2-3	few	CASSISDTQYF	TGTGCCAGTAGTATCTCAGATACGCAGTATTTT
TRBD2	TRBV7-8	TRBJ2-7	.	CASSPGTSGNRQYF	TGTGCCAGCAGCCCCGGGACTAGCGGGAACCGCCAGTACTTC
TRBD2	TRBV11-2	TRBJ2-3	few	CASSPSGTARTDTQYF	TGTGCCAGCAGCCCCAGCGGGACTGCGCGCACAGATACGCAGTATTTT
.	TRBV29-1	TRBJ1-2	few	CSVEERSGYTF	TGCAGCGTTGAAGAGAGGAGTGGCTACACCTTC
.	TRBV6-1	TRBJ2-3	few	CASSEIGGPTDTQYF	TGTGCCAGCAGTGAGATTGGAGGACCCACAGATACGCAGTATTTT
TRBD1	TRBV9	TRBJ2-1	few	CASSVVTGGQYEQFF	TGTGCCAGCAGCGTAGTAACAGGGGGCCAGTATGAGCAGTTCTTC
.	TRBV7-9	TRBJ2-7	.	CASSLGGSYDEQYF	TGTGCCAGCAGCTTAGGTGGTAGCTATGACGAGCAGTACTTC
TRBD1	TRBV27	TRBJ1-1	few	CASSRLGTGNTEAFF	TGTGCCAGCAGCCGCCTGGGGACAGGGAACACTGAAGCTTTCTTT
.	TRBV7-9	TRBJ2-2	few	CASSQGQITGELFF	TGTGCCAGCAGCCAAGGACAGATCACCGGGGAGCTGTTTTTT
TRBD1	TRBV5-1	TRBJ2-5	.	CASSPQGQAGETQYF	TGCGCCAGCAGCCCCCAGGGACAGGCGGGAGAGACCCAGTACTTC
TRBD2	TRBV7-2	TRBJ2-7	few	CASSIRTSGGAGEQYF	TGTGCCAGCAGCATACGGACTAGCGGGGGGGCCGGCGAGCAGTACTTC
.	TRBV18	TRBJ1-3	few	CASSPPTGSSGNTIYF	TGTGCCAGCTCACCACCGACAGGCAGCTCTGGAAACACCATATATTTT
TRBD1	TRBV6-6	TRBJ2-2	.	CASLKGAGTGELFF	TGTGCCAGCCTGAAGGGGGCGGGCACCGGGGAGCTGTTTTTT
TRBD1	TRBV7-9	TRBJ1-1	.	CASSYATPGQGAEAFF	TGTGCCAGCAGCTACGCAACACCGGGACAGGGGGCCGAAGCTTTCTTT
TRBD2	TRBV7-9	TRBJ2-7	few	CASSLSGGYEQYF	TGTGCCAGCAGCTTAAGCGGGGGATACGAGCAGTACTTC